This TCR beta chain was sequenced in a study of blood T cell repertoires in COVID-19. Study context: T cells, B-cell-depleted T cells, or PBMCs supplied cDNA or gDNA.

There are a few counts of this clone. The CDR3 is 15 amino acids. Germline V gene lookup returns CDR1 KGHDR and CDR2 SFDVKD. Trimming cost V 3 bases and J 1 base; bases outside gene matches: 4. This table comes from immunoSEQ multiplex PCR, and its TCRdb copy is limited to in-frame clones, with some not included. The sample lists roughly 53,000 clones; 60% to 85% were seen once. The source of this sequence is a man aged 50 or older with active or convalescent COVID-19. The sample consisted of peripheral blood. The rearrangement joins TRBV24-1 to TRBJ1-1; 7 bases agree with TRBD1. The CDR3 region is CATSDLGTENTEAFF. CDR3 bases: TGTGCCACCAGTGATCTAGGGACAGAGAACACTGAAGCTTTCTTT.